This T cell receptor (beta chain) was identified in a study of OX40 agonist ivuxolimab in advanced cancers. The germline CDR1 and CDR2 sequences are MGHRA and YSYEKL. Trimming left V 2 bases short and J 3 bases short, with 13 bases between. This CDR3 region has 15 residues. Method: immunoSEQ multiplex PCR; TCRdb's copy keeps in-frame clones and lacks some. Counted here are 70,000 to 90,000 clones, 90% occurring once; the ten biggest clones make up 0.3% to 0.45%. The chain links TRBV4-1 to TRBJ2-5; D is possibly TRBD2 (5 bases). The sequences come from CD4+ or CD8+ T cells sorted from blood, collected in a trial of the OX40 agonist ivuxolimab. The source of this sequence is an adult with an advanced solid tumor such as melanoma, head and neck, liver or kidney cancer. The CDR3 bases are TGCGCCAGCAGCCAACCGGACCGGGAAAAAGAGACCCAGTACTTC. It translates to CASSQPDREKETQYF.